This record covers a single T cell receptor (beta chain). What it recognizes is unknown. Its ends do not fully match the called genes, so a read error is possible. The record originates from a study of cytomegalovirus exposure and HLA in healthy donors. Study context: Of the donors genotyped, several hundred in all, around 76% fell in the Caucasian-associated ancestry cluster.

Looked up from germline, CDR1 is SGHRS and CDR2 is YFSETQ. The CDR3 is made up of 15 amino acids. General study points: It was taken for granted in presence/absence analyses that sequencing depth across donors was roughly uniform. When analyzed later, a missense DCLRE1C variant was found to be linked to TCR beta V- and J-gene trimming.

PCR amplification relied on 60 Vbeta primers (plus 13 Jbeta primers). How the authors handled the data: Approximately 11 million shared chains were among approximately 87 million unique TCR beta chains counted in a later analysis. The data were produced by immunoSEQ multiplex PCR, yet TCRdb's version contains in-frame clones alone and is incomplete. V, J and clone size are those of that table, while D and trimming were read from the DNA. The table has approximately 100,000 clones, less than 80% seen once. The chain links TRBV5-1 to TRBJ2-7; 8 nucleotides agree with TRBD2. This clonotype originated in a woman in her thirties or forties in good health and CMV-seronegative. The source material was PBMCs. The CDR3 nucleotides read TGCGCCAGCAGCTTGGTAGCGGGAATGTCCTACGGGCAGTACTTC. Translated, it gives CASSLVAGMSYGQYF.